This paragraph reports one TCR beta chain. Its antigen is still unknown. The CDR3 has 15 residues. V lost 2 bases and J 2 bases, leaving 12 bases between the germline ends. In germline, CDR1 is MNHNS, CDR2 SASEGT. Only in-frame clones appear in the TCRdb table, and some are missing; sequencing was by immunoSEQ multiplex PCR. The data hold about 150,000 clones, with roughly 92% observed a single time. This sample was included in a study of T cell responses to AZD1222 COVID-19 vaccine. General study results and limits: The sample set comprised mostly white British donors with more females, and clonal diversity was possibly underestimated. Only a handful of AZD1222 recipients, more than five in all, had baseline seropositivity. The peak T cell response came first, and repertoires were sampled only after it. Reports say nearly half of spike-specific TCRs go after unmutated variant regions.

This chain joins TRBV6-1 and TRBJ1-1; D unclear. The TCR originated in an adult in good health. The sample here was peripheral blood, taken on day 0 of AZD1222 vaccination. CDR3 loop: CASSEYSLGNTEAFF. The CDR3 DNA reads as TGTGCCAGCAGTGAATATAGCTTGGGCAACACTGAAGCTTTCTTT.